This T cell receptor (beta chain) was profiled in a study of blood T cell repertoires in COVID-19. Study background: Both acute and convalescent COVID-19 samples were obtained from the United States, Italy and Spain. The cDNA or gDNA used as material had been derived from T cells, B-cell-depleted T cells, or PBMCs.

Authors' processing steps: Scientists estimated how many nucleated cells there were by amplifying reference gene primers. Profiling relied on immunoSEQ multiplex PCR, and the TCRdb table lists in-frame clones only, not all of them. The D gene and trimming were derived from the DNA, and the V and J assignments and clone size from that table. The sample comprises some 250,000 clones, around 90% of which are singletons, and 0.9% to 1% rests with the top ten. The V gene's germline CDR1 is LNHDA and CDR2 SQIVND (reference sequence). CDR3 size: 14 residues. Between the trimmed V and J ends, which lost 6 bases and 6 bases, there was a span of 16 bases.

Sequencing was done on a sample of peripheral blood. This sequence originates from a woman aged 40 to 50 who had recovered from COVID-19. This chain uses TRBV19 with TRBJ2-3, with D maybe TRBD2 (5 bases). The CDR3 DNA follows: TGTGCCAGTAGCCGGACTGGCACCTTTGATACGCAGTATTTT. Protein: CASSRTGTFDTQYF.